The 16 T cell receptor beta chains given below trace back to one sample, sequenced in a study of blood T cell repertoires in COVID-19 (dated by TCRdb to about 2020). Libraries were constructed by the immunoSEQ multiplex PCR assay. TCRdb holds this immuneACCESS table with in-frame rearrangements only. Some clones are missing; in checked studies, unresolved V genes explain under half, and the rest has no known cause. This sample lists hundreds of thousands of clones; around 90% were detected once. The ten largest clones capture more than 0.55% of the sample. Sequenced: peripheral blood. These receptors came from a human donor in a cohort sampled during active COVID-19.

This chain joins TRBV28 and TRBJ1-2; TRBD1 matches 8 bases. CDR3 length equals 13 residues. Trimming at V came to 6 bases and at J to 8 bases, leaving 8 bases not matched to a gene. Germline-derived CDR1 and CDR2 are MDHEN and SYDVKM. CDR3 nucleotides: TGTGCCAGCAGACCGGACAGGGTAAGCGGCTACACCTTC. This codes for CASRPDRVSGYTF.

This sequence joins TRBV13 and TRBJ1-1; a weak D match, TRBD1 (6 bases). The CDR3 extends over 17 amino acids. Trimming stripped 1 base from V and 6 bases from J, with 21 bases between. Germline loops: CDR1 PRHDT, CDR2 FYEKMQ (reference sequence). The CDR3 spells CASSLEAFGGRMSEAFF. The CDR3 DNA reads TGTGCCAGCAGCTTAGAAGCGTTCGGGGGGCGCATGTCTGAAGCTTTCTTT.

The V and J genes are TRBV7-2 and TRBJ1-1; a weak D match, TRBD1 (6 bases). This CDR3 is built from 14 residues. The ends were cut back, 5 bases at V and 2 bases at J, with 12 bases in the middle. Germline CDR1 is SGHTA and CDR2 is FQGNSA. The CDR3 protein is CASSPRTANTEAFF. In nucleotides, the CDR3 is TGTGCCAGCAGCCCCAGGACAGCTAACACTGAAGCTTTCTTT.

V gene TRBV10-2 combines with J gene TRBJ2-7; TRBD2 agrees at 12 bases. The CDR3 runs 14 residues. V lost 10 bases, J lost 1 base, and 5 bases stayed unmatched. Germline CDR1 and CDR2: WSHSY and SAAADI. The CDR3 sequence: CATRTSGVSYEQYF. The CDR3 DNA reads as TGCGCCACCAGGACTAGCGGGGTTTCCTACGAGCAGTACTTC.

This clone was picked up one time. The chain recombines TRBV24-1 with TRBJ2-7, with 8 bases identical to TRBD1. Trimming at V came to 4 bases and at J to 5 bases, leaving 12 bases not matched to a gene. The CDR3 sequence is 16 residues long. Germline V gene lookup returns CDR1 KGHDR and CDR2 SFDVKD. CDR3: CATSDSPGGRGHEQYF. The CDR3 coding sequence is TGTGCCACCAGTGACTCACCCGGAGGCAGGGGGCACGAGCAGTACTTC.

The V gene is TRBV19, the J gene TRBJ2-2, with D perhaps matching TRBD2 (5 bases). The germline CDR1 and CDR2 sequences are LNHDA and SQIVND (reference sequence). V lost 5 bases, J lost 5 bases, and 15 bases lay in between. The CDR3 is 15 amino acids. CDR3 loop: CASSSRGLGTGELFF. The CDR3 DNA reads TGTGCCAGTAGTTCCCGGGGTTTAGGGACCGGGGAGCTGTTTTTT.

The chain employs TRBV18 and TRBJ2-7; 10 nucleotides align to TRBD1. Germline lookup yields CDR1 KGHSH and CDR2 LQKENI. CDR3 length: 15 residues. After removal of 0 bases from V and 2 bases from J, the junction contained 1 base not matched to a gene. The CDR3 region is CASSPPTGGPYEQYF. CDR3 DNA sequence: TGTGCCAGCTCACCACCGACAGGGGGCCCCTACGAGCAGTACTTC.

The rearrangement joins TRBV30 to TRBJ1-1, with a tentative D call TRBD1 (5 bases). Trimming took off 4 bases at V and 1 base at J, with 10 bases between the two ends. Germline lookup yields CDR1 GTSNPN and CDR2 SVGIG (reference sequence). The CDR3 covers 13 residues. CDR3 DNA sequence: TGTGCCTGGACCTTACAGGAGAACACTGAAGCTTTCTTT. Its translation is CAWTLQENTEAFF.

This chain connects TRBV5-8 to TRBJ2-5; D possibly corresponds to TRBD2 (5 bases). This CDR3 spans 13 amino acids. Trimming took 6 bases from V and 2 from J, leaving 11 bases between them. CDR1 and CDR2 from the germline V gene are SGHTS and YDEGEE. The CDR3 nucleotides read TGTGCCAGCACCCTCCGGGGTCAAGAGACCCAGTACTTC. Translation gives CASTLRGQETQYF. The full variable domain, completed using reference TRBV5-8 and TRBJ2-5, is EAGVTQSPTHLIKTRGQQATLRCSPISGHTSVYWYQQALGLGLQFLLWYDEGEERNRGNFPPRFSGRQFPNYSSELNVNALELEDSALYLCASTLRGQETQYFGPGTRLLVL.

This clone was observed a few times. The chain combines TRBV4-1 with TRBJ2-1; TRBD2 aligns across 10 bases. The germline V gene encodes CDR1 MGHRA and CDR2 YSYEKL. Trimming at V came to 2 bases and at J to 0 bases, leaving 4 bases not matched to a gene. The CDR3 runs 17 residues. The CDR3 reads CASSQPLAGSSYNEQFF. The CDR3 DNA reads as TGCGCCAGCAGCCAACCACTAGCGGGAAGCTCCTACAATGAGCAGTTCTTC.

The chain combines TRBV27 with TRBJ1-1; 7 bases are a match to TRBD1. CDR1 MNHEY and CDR2 SMNVEV come from the germline V gene (reference sequence). CDR3 length: 13 residues. The J segment lost 5 bases and the V segment lost 6 bases, leaving 6 bases of the junction unmatched. The CDR3 spells CASSLTGDTEAFF. For the CDR3, the DNA is TGTGCCAGCAGCCTTACAGGGGATACTGAAGCTTTCTTT.

This sequence joins TRBV10-3 and TRBJ2-3, with TRBD2 matching over 11 bases. V trimming: 4 bases; J trimming: 4 bases; junction bases outside the gene matches: 4. Germline assignment: CDR1 ENHRY and CDR2 SYGVKD. CDR3 length: 15 amino acids. CDR3 sequence: CAISVGTSGADTQYF. In DNA form, the CDR3 reads TGTGCCATCAGTGTAGGGACTAGCGGAGCAGATACGCAGTATTTT.

The chain has TRBV5-1 and TRBJ2-2; D call uncertain. CDR3 length: 16 residues. Trimming stripped 1 base from V and 3 bases from J, with 13 bases between. In germline, CDR1 is SGHRS, CDR2 YFSETQ. CDR3 DNA: TGCGCCAGCAGCTTGTCCCAGTTGGCCGACACCGGGGAGCTGTTTTTT. The encoded protein is CASSLSQLADTGELFF.

This sequence joins TRBV19 and TRBJ2-5, with TRBD2 identical over 7 bases. From germline, CDR1 is LNHDA and CDR2 SQIVND (reference sequence). The ends lost 1 base at V and 5 bases at J; junction bases unmatched: 4. This CDR3 has 14 residues. CDR3 nucleotides: TGTGCCAGTAGTATAGGGGAAGCGGGGGAGACCCAGTACTTC. This codes for CASSIGEAGETQYF.

In nucleotides, the CDR3 is TGTGCCAGCAGCCTACCGAGTGGGGGCTGGACTGAAGCTTTCTTT. Its translation: CASSLPSGGWTEAFF. The chain links TRBV28 to TRBJ1-1; TRBD1 might be the D (6 bases). The CDR3 runs to 15 residues. V shed 6 bases and J shed 5 bases, with 19 bases lying between them. Germline V gene lookup returns CDR1 MDHEN and CDR2 SYDVKM.

This rearrangement joins TRBV4-1 to TRBJ1-5; D unclear. Trimming left V 1 base short and J 0 bases short, with 10 bases between. There are 16 residues in the CDR3. Looked up from germline, CDR1 is MGHRA and CDR2 is YSYEKL. The chain's CDR3 is CASSQVAGNSNQPQHF. The CDR3 DNA follows: TGCGCCAGCAGCCAAGTTGCGGGAAATAGCAATCAGCCCCAGCATTTT.